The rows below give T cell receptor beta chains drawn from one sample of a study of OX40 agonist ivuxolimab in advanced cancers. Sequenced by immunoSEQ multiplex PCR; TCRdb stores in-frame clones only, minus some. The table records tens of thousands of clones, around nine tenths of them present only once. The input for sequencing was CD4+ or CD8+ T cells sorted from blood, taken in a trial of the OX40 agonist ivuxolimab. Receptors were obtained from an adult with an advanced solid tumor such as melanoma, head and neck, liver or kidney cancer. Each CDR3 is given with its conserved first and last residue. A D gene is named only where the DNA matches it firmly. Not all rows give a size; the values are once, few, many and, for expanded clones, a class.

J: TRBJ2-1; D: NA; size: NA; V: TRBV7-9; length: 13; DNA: TGTGCCAGCAGCTTTCTAGCAAACAATGAGCAGTTCTTC; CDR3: CASSFLANNEQFF
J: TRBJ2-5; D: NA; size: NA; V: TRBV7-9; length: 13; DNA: TGTGCCAGCAGCTTAGTAGGTGAGGAGACCCAGTACTTC; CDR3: CASSLVGEETQYF
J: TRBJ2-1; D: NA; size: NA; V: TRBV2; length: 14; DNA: TGTGCCAGCAGTGACGGGGCCTCCTACAATGAGCAGTTCTTC; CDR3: CASSDGASYNEQFF
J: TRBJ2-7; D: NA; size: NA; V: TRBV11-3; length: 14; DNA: TGTGCCAGCAGCCCGGGTTCAGGTTGGAACGAGCAGTACTTC; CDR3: CASSPGSGWNEQYF
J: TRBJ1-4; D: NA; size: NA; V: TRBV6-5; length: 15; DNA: TGTGCCAGCAGTTCCCGACTGACAACTAATGAAAAACTGTTTTTT; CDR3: CASSSRLTTNEKLFF
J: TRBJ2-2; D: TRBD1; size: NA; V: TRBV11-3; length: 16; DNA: TGTGCCAGCAGCTTAGACCGGGACAGTAACACCGGGGAGCTGTTTTTT; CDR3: CASSLDRDSNTGELFF
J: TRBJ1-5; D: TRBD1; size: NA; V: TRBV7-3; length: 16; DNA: TGTGCCAGCAGCATAACATCCGGGACAGGGGATCAGCCCCAGCATTTT; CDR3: CASSITSGTGDQPQHF
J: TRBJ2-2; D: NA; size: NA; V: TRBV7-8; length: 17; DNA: TGTGCCAGCAGCTTACCCCGGGACACTACTAACACCGGGGAGCTGTTTTTT; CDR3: CASSLPRDTTNTGELFF
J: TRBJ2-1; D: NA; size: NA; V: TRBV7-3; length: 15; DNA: TGTGCCAGCAGCTTATCCGGGGGAGATTACAATGAGCAGTTCTTC; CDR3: CASSLSGGDYNEQFF
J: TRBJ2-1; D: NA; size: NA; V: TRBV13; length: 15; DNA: TGTGCCAGCAGCTTAACAGGGAGCTCCTACAATGAGCAGTTCTTC; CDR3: CASSLTGSSYNEQFF
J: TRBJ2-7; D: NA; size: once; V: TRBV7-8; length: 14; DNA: TGTGCCAGCAGCTTAGCGGTCTGGGGCTACGAGCAGTACTTC; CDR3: CASSLAVWGYEQYF
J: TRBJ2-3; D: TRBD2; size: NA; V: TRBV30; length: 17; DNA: TGTGCCTGGAGTGTAGCTAGCGGGACGACTCGCACAGATACGCAGTATTTT; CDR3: CAWSVASGTTRTDTQYF
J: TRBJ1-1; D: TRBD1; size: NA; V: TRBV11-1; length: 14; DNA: TGTGCCAGCAGCCTCGGACAGGTCAACACTGAAGCTTTCTTT; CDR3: CASSLGQVNTEAFF
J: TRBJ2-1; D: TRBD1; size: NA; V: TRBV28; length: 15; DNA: TGTGCCAGCAGTCCGGGACAGGGGGCGATCAATGAGCAGTTCTTC; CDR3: CASSPGQGAINEQFF
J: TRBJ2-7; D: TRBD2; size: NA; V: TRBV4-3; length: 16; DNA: TGCGCCAGCAGCCAAGGTACCGGACTAGGAAACTACGAGCAGTACTTC; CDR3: CASSQGTGLGNYEQYF
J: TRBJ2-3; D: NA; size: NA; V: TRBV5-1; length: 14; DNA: TGCGCCAGCAGCCCGAGGAAAATCACAGATACGCAGTATTTT; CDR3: CASSPRKITDTQYF
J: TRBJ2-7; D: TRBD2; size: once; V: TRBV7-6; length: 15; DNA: TGTGCCAGCAGCTCCGGACTAGCGGGAATCAACGAGCAGTACTTC; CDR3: CASSSGLAGINEQYF
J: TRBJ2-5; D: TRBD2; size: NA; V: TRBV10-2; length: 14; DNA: TGCGCCAGCAGCTATACTAGCGGGAGTGAGACCCAGTACTTC; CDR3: CASSYTSGSETQYF
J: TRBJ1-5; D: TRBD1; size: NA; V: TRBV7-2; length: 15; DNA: TGTGCCAGCAGCTTGGGCCAGGGGGCAAGTCAGCCCCAGCATTTT; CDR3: CASSLGQGASQPQHF
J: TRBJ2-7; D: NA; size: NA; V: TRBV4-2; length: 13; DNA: TGTGCCAGCAGCCAAGATCCGTCCGTGGAGCAGTACTTC; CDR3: CASSQDPSVEQYF
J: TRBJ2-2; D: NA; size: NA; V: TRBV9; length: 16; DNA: TGTGCCAGCAGCCCATTTTTGCAGGGCGATACCGGGGAGCTGTTTTTT; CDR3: CASSPFLQGDTGELFF
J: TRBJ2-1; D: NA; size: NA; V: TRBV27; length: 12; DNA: TGTGCCAGCAGTGCCACCAGGGATGAGCAGTTCTTC; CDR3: CASSATRDEQFF
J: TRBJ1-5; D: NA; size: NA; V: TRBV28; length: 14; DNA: TGTGCCAGCAGTTTATGGCAGGGAGGTCAGCCCCAGCATTTT; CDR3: CASSLWQGGQPQHF
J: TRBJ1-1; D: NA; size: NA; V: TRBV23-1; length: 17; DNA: TGCGCCAGCAGTCAGCCCCTGGGACCCCGGAAGAACACTGAAGCTTTCTTT; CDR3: CASSQPLGPRKNTEAFF
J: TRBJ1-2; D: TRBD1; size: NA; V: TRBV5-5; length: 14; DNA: TGTGCCAGCAGCTTGGGCCAGGGGGAATCGGGCTACACCTTC; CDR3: CASSLGQGESGYTF
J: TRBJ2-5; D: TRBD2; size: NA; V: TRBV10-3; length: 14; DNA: TGTGCCATCAGTGATATCGGGGGGGAAGAGACCCAGTACTTC; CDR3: CAISDIGGEETQYF
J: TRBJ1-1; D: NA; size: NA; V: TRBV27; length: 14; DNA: TGTGCCAGCAGTTTGGCAGGGGCGAACACTGAAGCTTTCTTT; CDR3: CASSLAGANTEAFF
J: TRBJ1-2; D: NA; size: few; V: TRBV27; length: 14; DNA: TGTGCCAGCAGTCGTGGGGCCGCCTACTATGGCTACACCTTC; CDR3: CASSRGAAYYGYTF
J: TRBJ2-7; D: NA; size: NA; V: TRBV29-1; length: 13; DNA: TGCAGCGTGACCGTGACCATACCGTACGAGCAGTACTTC; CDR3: CSVTVTIPYEQYF
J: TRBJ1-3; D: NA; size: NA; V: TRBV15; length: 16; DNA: TGTGCCACCAGCAGAGGACGTGGGGATGCTGGAAACACCATATATTTT; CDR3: CATSRGRGDAGNTIYF
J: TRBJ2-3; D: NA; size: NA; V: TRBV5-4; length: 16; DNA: TGTGCCAGCAGCTTGAAGAAGGCGTCTAGCACAGATACGCAGTATTTT; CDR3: CASSLKKASSTDTQYF
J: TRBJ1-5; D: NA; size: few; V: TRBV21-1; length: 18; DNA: TGTGCCAGCAGCAGGTGGGGACAGGTGACTTCTAAGGATCAGCCCCAGCATTTT; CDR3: CASSRWGQVTSKDQPQHF
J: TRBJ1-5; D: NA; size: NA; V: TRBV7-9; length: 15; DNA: TGTGCCAGCAGCTTAGAGGGGGGGGACAATCAGCCCCAGCATTTT; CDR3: CASSLEGGDNQPQHF
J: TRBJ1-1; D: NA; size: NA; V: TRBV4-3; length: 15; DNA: TGCGCCAGCAGCCAAGATCTCGAGGGGAACACTGAAGCTTTCTTT; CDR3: CASSQDLEGNTEAFF
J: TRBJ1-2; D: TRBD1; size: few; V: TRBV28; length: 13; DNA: TGTGCCGGACAGGGTAACTCTAACTATGGCTACACCTTC; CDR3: CAGQGNSNYGYTF
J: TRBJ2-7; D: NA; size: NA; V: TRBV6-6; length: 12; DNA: TGTGCCAGCAGTGCCGACACCTACGAGCAGTACTTC; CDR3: CASSADTYEQYF
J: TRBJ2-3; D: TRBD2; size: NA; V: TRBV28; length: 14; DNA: TGTGCCACCGGGACTAGCGGGAGTACAGATACGCAGTATTTT; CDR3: CATGTSGSTDTQYF
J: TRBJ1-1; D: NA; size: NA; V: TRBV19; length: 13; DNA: TGTGCCAGTAGTATGGGGCCGAACACTGAAGCTTTCTTT; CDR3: CASSMGPNTEAFF
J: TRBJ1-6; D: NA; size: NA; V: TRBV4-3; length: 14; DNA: TGCGCCAGCAGCCAAGCCGGGGTCGGCTCACCCCTCCACTTT; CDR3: CASSQAGVGSPLHF
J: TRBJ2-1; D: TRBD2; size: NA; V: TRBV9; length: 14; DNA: TGTGCCAGCAGCCCCGGGACTACATACAATGAGCAGTTCTTC; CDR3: CASSPGTTYNEQFF
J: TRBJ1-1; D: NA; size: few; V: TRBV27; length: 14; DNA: TGTGCCAGCAGTTTGGGTACAGGGATCACTGAAGCTTTCTTT; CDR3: CASSLGTGITEAFF
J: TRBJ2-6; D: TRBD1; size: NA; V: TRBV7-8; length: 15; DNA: TGTGCCAGCAGCTGGGGACAGGGCTTAGCCAACGTCCTGACTTTC; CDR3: CASSWGQGLANVLTF
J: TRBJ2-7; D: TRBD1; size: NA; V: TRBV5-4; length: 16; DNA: TGTGCCAGCAGCTTAACAGCCGGGACAGGGTTTGACGAGCAGTACTTC; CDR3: CASSLTAGTGFDEQYF
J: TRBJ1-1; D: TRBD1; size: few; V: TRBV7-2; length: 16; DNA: TGTGCCAGCAGCTTAGCACAAGGGGGCGAGGGGACTGAAGCTTTCTTT; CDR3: CASSLAQGGEGTEAFF
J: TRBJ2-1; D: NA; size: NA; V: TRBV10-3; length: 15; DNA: TGTGCCATCAGTCCAACCGGGACGGGGGACAATGAGCAGTTCTTC; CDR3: CAISPTGTGDNEQFF